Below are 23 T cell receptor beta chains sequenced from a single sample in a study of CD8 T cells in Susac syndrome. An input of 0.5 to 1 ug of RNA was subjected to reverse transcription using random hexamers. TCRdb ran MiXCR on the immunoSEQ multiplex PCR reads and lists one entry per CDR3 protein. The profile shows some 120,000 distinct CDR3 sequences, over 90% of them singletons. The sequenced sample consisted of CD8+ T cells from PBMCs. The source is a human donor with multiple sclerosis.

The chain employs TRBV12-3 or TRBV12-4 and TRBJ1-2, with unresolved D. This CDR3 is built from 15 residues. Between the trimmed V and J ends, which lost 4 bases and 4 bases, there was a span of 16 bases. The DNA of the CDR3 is TGTGCCAGCAGTTCTGTCATTACAAGGGTCTATGGCTACACCTTC. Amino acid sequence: CASSSVITRVYGYTF.

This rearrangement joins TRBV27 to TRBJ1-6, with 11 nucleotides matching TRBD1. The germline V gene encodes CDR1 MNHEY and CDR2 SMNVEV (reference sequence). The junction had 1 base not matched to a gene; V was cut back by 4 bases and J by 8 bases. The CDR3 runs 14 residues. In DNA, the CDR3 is TGTGCCAGCAGTTGGGACAGGGGGGATTCACCCCTCCACTTT. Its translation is CASSWDRGDSPLHF.

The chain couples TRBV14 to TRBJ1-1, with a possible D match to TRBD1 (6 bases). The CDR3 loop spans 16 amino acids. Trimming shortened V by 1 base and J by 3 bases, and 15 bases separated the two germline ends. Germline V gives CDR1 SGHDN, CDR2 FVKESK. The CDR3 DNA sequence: TGTGCCAGCAGCCAAGGGTACACAGGGAGGGACACTGAAGCTTTCTTT. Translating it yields CASSQGYTGRDTEAFF. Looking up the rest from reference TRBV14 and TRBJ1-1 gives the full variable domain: EAGVTQFPSHSVIEKGQTVTLRCDPISGHDNLYWYRRVMGKEIKFLLHFVKESKQDESGMPNNRFLAERTGGTYSTLKVQPAELEDSGVYFCASSQGYTGRDTEAFFGQGTRLTVV.

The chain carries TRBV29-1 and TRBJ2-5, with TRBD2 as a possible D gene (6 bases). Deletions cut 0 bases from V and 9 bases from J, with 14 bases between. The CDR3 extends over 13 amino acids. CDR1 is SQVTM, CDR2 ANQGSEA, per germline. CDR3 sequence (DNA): TGCAGCGTTGAAGAATCGGGGACGGGGGCCCAGTACTTC. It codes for CSVEESGTGAQYF.

The CDR3 loop reads CASSLTTGTTDDNEQFF. The CDR3 nucleotides are TGTGCCAGCAGCTTGACAACCGGGACTACCGACGACAATGAGCAGTTCTTC. The V and J genes are TRBV5-6 and TRBJ2-1; TRBD2 matches 7 bases. Germline trimming cut 1 base from V and 5 bases from J; bases unmatched to any gene: 12. The CDR3 covers 17 residues. In germline, CDR1 is SGHDT, CDR2 YYEEEE. Full variable domain (rest looked up from reference TRBV5-6 and TRBJ2-1): DAGVTQSPTHLIKTRGQQVTLRCSPKSGHDTVSWYQQALGQGPQFIFQYYEEEERQRGNFPDRFSGHQFPNYSSELNVNALLLGDSALYLCASSLTTGTTDDNEQFFGPGTRLTVL.

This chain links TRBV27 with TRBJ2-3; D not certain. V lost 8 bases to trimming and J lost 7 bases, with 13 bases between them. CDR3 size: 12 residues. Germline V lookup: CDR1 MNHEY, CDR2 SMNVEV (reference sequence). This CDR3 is CASRPAYNTQYF. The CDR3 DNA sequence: TGTGCCAGCCGCCCAGCTTATAATACGCAGTATTTT.

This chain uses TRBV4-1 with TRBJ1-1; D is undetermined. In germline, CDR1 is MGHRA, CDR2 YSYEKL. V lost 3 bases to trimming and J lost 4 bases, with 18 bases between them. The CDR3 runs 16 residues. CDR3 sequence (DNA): TGCGCCAGCAGCCAGAGGACCTTACGAGGTGGCACTGAAGCTTTCTTT. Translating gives CASSQRTLRGGTEAFF.

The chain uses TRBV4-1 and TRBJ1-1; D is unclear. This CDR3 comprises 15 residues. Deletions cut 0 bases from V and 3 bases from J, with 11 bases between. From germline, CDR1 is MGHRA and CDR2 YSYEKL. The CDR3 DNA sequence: TGCGCCAGCAGCCAAGAAGGTCTGGAGTACACTGAAGCTTTCTTT. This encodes CASSQEGLEYTEAFF.

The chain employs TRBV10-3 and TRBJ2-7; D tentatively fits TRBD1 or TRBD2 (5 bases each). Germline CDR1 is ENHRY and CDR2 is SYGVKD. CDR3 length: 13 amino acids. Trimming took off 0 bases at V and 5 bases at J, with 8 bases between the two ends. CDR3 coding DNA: TGTGCCATCAGTGAGTCGAGGGGAAACGAGCAGTACGTC. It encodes CAISESRGNEQYV.

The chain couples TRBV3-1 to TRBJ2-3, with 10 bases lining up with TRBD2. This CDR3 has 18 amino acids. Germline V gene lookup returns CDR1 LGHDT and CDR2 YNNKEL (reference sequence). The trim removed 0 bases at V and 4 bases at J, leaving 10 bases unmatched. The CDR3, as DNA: TGTGCCAGCAGCCAAGAGGTAGCGGGAGGCCCTCCCCCAGATACGCAGTATTTT. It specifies CASSQEVAGGPPPDTQYF.

The CDR3, as DNA: TGTGCCAGCAGCCGGACAGGGGGCGCAGTGTATCAGCCCCAGCATTTT. Translation: CASSRTGGAVYQPQHF. The chain has TRBV7-9 and TRBJ1-5; TRBD1 aligns across 11 bases. CDR1 SEHNR and CDR2 FQNEAQ come from the germline V gene (reference sequence). V shed 5 bases, J shed 5 bases, and the junction held 8 bases outside the gene matches. The CDR3 covers 16 residues.

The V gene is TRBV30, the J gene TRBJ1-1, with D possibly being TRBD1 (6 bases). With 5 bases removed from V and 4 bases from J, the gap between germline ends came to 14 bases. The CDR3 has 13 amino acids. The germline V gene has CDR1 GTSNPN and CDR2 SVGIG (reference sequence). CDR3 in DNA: TGTGCCTGGGACCAAGGGGGTGGCACTGAAGCTTTCTTT. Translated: CAWDQGGGTEAFF.

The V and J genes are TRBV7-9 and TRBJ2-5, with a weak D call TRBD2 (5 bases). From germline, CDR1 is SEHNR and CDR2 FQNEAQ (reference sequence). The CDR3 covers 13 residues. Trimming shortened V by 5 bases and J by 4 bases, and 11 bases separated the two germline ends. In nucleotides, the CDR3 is TGTGCCAGCAGCCGAGCTCGGGGAGAGACCCAGTACTTC. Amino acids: CASSRARGETQYF.

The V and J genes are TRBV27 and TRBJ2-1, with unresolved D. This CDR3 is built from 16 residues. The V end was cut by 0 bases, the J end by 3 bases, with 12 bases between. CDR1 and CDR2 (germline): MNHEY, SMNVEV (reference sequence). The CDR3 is CASSLSRLANYNEQFF. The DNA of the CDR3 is TGTGCCAGCAGTTTATCTAGGTTAGCCAACTACAATGAGCAGTTCTTC.

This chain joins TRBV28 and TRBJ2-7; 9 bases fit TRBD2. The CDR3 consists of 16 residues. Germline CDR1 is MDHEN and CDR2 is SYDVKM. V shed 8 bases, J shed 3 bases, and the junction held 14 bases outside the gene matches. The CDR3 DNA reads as TGTGCCAGCGTTTTATCTTCCGGCGGGGGGGTCTACGAGCAGTACTTC. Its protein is CASVLSSGGGVYEQYF.

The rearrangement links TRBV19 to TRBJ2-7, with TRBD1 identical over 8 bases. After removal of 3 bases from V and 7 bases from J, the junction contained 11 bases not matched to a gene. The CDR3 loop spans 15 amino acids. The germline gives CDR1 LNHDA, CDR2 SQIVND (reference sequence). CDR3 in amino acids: CASSISLQGANEQYV. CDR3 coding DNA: TGTGCCAGTAGTATTTCTCTCCAGGGGGCTAATGAGCAGTACGTC.

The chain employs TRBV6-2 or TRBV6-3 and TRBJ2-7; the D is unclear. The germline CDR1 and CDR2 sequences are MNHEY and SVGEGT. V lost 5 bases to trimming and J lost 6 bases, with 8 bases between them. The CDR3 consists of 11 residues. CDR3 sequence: CASSAGLEQYV. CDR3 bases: TGTGCCAGCAGTGCCGGTCTCGAGCAGTACGTC.

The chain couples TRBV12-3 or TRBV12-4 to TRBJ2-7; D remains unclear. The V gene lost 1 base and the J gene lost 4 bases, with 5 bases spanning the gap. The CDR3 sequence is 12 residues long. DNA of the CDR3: TGTGCCAGCAGTTTAGGGCAATACGAGCAGTACTTC. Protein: CASSLGQYEQYF.

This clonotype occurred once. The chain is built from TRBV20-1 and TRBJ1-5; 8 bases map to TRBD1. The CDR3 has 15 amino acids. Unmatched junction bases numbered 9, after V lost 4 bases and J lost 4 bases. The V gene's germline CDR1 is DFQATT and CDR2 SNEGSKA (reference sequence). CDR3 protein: CSATPTTGGNQPQHF. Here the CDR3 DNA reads TGCAGTGCTACTCCAACCACAGGGGGAAATCAGCCCCAGCATTTT.

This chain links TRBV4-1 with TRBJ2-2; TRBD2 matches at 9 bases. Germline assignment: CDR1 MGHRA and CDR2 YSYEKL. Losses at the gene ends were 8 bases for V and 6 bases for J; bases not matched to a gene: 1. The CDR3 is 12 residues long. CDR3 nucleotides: TGCGCCAGCTTAGCGGGGGCCGGGGAGCTGTTTTTT. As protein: CASLAGAGELFF.

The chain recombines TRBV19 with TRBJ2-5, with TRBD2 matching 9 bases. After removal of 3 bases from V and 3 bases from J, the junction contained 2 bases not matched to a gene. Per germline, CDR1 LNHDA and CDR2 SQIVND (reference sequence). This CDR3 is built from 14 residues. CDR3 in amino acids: CASSIIAGEETQYF. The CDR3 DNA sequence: TGTGCCAGTAGTATTATAGCGGGAGAAGAGACCCAGTACTTC.

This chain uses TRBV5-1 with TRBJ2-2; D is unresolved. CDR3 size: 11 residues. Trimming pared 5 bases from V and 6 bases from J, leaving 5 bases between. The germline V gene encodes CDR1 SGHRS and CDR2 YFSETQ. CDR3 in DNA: TGCGCCAGCAGAAACCCCGGGGAGCTGTTTTTT. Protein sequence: CASRNPGELFF.

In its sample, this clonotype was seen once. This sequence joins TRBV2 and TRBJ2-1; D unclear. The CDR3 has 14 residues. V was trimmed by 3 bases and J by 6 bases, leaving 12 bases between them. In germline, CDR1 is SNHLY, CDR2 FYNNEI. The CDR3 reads CASSEPLGPNEQFF. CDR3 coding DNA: TGTGCCAGCAGTGAGCCCCTCGGGCCCAATGAGCAGTTCTTC.